This TCR beta chain came from a study of cytotoxic CD8 clonotypes in ibrutinib-treated CLL (dated by TCRdb to the early 2020s). For the wider study: In this cohort, about 16 patients were treatment-naive and fewer than 13 were relapsed/refractory, while fewer than 18 had unmutated IGHV. Every sample from remission and from progressive disease was obtained while the patients were still on ibrutinib. Responses were partial in around 25 patients and complete in 2; after median roughly 69 months follow-up, some 15 stayed in remission and 12 progressed. On average, each sample had roughly 250,000 productive templates and approximately 89,000 productive rearrangements. Response samples were taken after a median of 12 months on treatment, ranging from about 6 to 36 months. Of the 90 or so participants in the trial, roughly 25 had longitudinal samples available. Cryopreserved peripheral blood mononuclear cells were obtained before treatment, at response, and at either sustained remission or disease progression. Beyond this particular receptor, the publication reports: An increase in clonality was observed at ibrutinib response, with clonality remaining stable during sustained remission and falling back toward baseline at progression. Public clonotypes were rare and either shrank or stayed stable during treatment, and the rise in clonality at ibrutinib response reflected expansion of private clonotypes. Sampling times were not matched between sustained-remission and progressing patients, and lymph node repertoires were not studied. At baseline, clonality was higher than in age-matched healthy donors and showed a strong correlation with circulating CD8+ T-cell counts.

Regarding this clone: The clone's antigen remains unknown. No much larger clone exists at a distance of one base, and base qualities are not known.

Each clonotype received, on average, about 9.7x coverage in deep resolution sequencing performed on a MiSeq, where the target depth lay between 1 in 1 million and 1 in 200,000 T cells. The immunoSEQ hsTCRB Kit was used to generate the TCR beta libraries. In the paper's pipeline: ImmunoSEQ Data Assistant and ImmunoSEQ Analyzer were used for data analysis, and V, D and J genes were assigned according to IMGT definitions. Clonality, with values ranging from 0 to 1, was calculated as one minus the normalized Shannon entropy of productive rearrangement frequencies. Only overrepresented clonotypes making up at least 0.05% of each patient's repertoire were included in the public clonotype analysis. Some twelve repertoires from age-matched healthy donors, obtained from immuneACCESS, served as clonality controls. TCRdb took this table from immuneACCESS and kept in-frame rearrangements with V and J called. Such tables lack part of the clones; where checked against another copy, unresolved V genes explain under half of the gap, and the rest is unexplained. V and J calls plus clone size are reproduced from that table; the DNA served to infer D and trimming. This sample is represented by more than 200,000 clones; 70% of them were singletons. Approximately 15% of the sample comes from the top ten.

The sample's time point label is to be understood as: around 25 months on ibrutinib. About 2 micrograms of genomic DNA were extracted from cryopreserved PBMCs for TCR beta library preparation. Longitudinal blood samples from CLL patients on ibrutinib monotherapy underwent high-throughput TCR beta sequencing. The patients were enrolled in a single-center, open-label phase 2 trial of ibrutinib monotherapy. Reading from cysteine to phenylalanine, the CDR3 counts 13 amino acids. The read is trimmed to its CDR3 DNA, 39 bases read in frame from base 1. CDR1 and CDR2 (MNHNS, SASEGT) derive from the germline V gene. V sheds 3 bases and J sheds 0 bases, leaving 6 bases between their ends.

The TCR originated in a human donor with chronic lymphocytic leukemia. The sequenced sample was PBMCs, obtained after 24 months of ibrutinib treatment. The chain uses TRBV6-1 and TRBJ2-7, with a tentative D gene TRBD2 over 5 matching bases. Here is the DNA: TGTGCCAGCAGTGAGGAGGACTCCTACGAGCAGTACTTC. The translation is CASSEEDSYEQYF.